The source of this T cell receptor (beta chain) is a study of blood T cells in healthy people across ages. Study summary: In model experiments, template switching was able to capture about one barcoded beta molecule for every two T cells that were present.

Primed by a sample-barcoded 5' primer and a J-beta primer mix, a second PCR proceeded for about 7 to 11 cycles. In TCRdb, the 5' RACE reads were re-called with MiXCR into one record per CDR3 protein. The sample carries around 1.5 million distinct CDR3 sequences, approximately 42% recorded once. V was shortened by 7 bases and J by 7 bases, with 8 bases between the two germline ends. The germline CDR1 and CDR2 sequences are MNHEY and SMNVEV (reference sequence). The CDR3 sequence is 12 residues long. The sample was blood. This clonotype originated in a woman under 30 in good health. This chain links TRBV27 with TRBJ1-6; the D is unclear. The CDR3: CASTGPNSPLHF. DNA of the CDR3: TGTGCCAGCACAGGTCCCAATTCACCCCTCCACTTT.